This T cell receptor (beta chain) was obtained from a study of control samples from healthy donors and cancer patients. Trimming cost V 0 bases and J 5 bases; bases outside gene matches: 8. CDR1 and CDR2 (germline): SGHTS, YDEGEE. This CDR3 contains 16 residues. Libraries were prepared by immunoSEQ multiplex PCR; TCRdb keeps only in-frame clonotypes and omits some of them. The sample has tens of thousands of clones; around 94% are singletons. The chain couples TRBV5-8 to TRBJ1-2; 9 bases are shared with TRBD1. The clonotype was recovered from a man under 40 in good health. Material: blood. For the CDR3, the DNA is TGTGCCAGCAGCTTGGCCGGGAGGACAGGGGTATATGGCTACACCTTC. This codes for CASSLAGRTGVYGYTF. Filled out from reference TRBV5-8 and TRBJ1-2, the complete variable domain reads EAGVTQSPTHLIKTRGQQATLRCSPISGHTSVYWYQQALGLGLQFLLWYDEGEERNRGNFPPRFSGRQFPNYSSELNVNALELEDSALYLCASSLAGRTGVYGYTFGSGTRLTVV.